This is a list of T cell receptor beta chains from one sample in a study of a mutant IDH1 vaccine in newly diagnosed glioma. Their antigens remain unidentified. Clones were sequenced by immunoSEQ multiplex PCR, and TCRdb holds only the in-frame ones, with some missing. The sample lists about 120,000 clones, 85% to 90% occurring once. The material was PBMCs, obtained from a glioma patient whose treatment included an IDH1 peptide vaccine. Receptors were obtained from a woman aged 45-65 years with glioma. Each CDR3 is given with its conserved first and last residue. A D gene is named only where the DNA matches it firmly. Expanded clones are given a class, and other clones once, few, many or no size at all.

- TRBJ1-5 TRBV5-6 - CASSLENNQPQHF TGTGCCAGCAGCTTGGAAAATAATCAGCCCCAGCATTTT
- TRBJ1-5 TRBV6-1 - CASSAEGDQPQHF TGTGCCAGCAGTGCGGAGGGGGACCAGCCCCAGCATTTT
- TRBJ1-1 TRBV2 TRBD1 CASSRGTGGTEAFF TGTGCCAGCAGTCGGGGGACAGGGGGCACTGAAGCTTTCTTT
- TRBJ2-1 TRBV5-1 - CASSLSSPTYNEQFF TGCGCCAGCAGCTTGAGTAGTCCCACCTACAATGAGCAGTTCTTC
- TRBJ2-7 TRBV5-1 TRBD2 CASRSGETYEQYF TGCGCCAGCCGAAGCGGGGAAACCTACGAGCAGTACTTC
- TRBJ2-7 TRBV19 - CASSTGLGGYEQYF TGTGCCAGTAGTACAGGACTAGGGGGATACGAGCAGTACTTC
- TRBJ2-7 TRBV5-1 - CASSFGPRASYEQYF TGCGCCAGCAGCTTTGGGCCCAGGGCAAGCTACGAGCAGTACTTC
- TRBJ2-2 TRBV7-3 - CASSPDLFTGELFF TGTGCCAGCAGCCCGGACCTTTTCACCGGGGAGCTGTTTTTT
- TRBJ2-3 TRBV11-2 TRBD2 CASSPGLVGTDTQYF TGTGCCAGCTCCCCGGGACTAGTCGGCACAGATACGCAGTATTTT
- TRBJ2-7 TRBV5-5 - CASSLRMDHGRYF TGTGCCAGCAGCTTGCGGATGGACCACGGCCGGTACTTC
- TRBJ2-7 TRBV5-5 - CASSQASQGYEQYF TGTGCCAGCAGCCAAGCGTCTCAGGGGTACGAGCAGTACTTC
once TRBJ1-4 TRBV6-5 - CASMIGAATNEKLFF TGTGCCAGCATGATAGGGGCCGCAACTAATGAAAAACTGTTTTTT
once TRBJ1-2 TRBV5-1 TRBD1 CASSLRWTGDNYGYTF TGCGCCAGCAGCTTGAGGTGGACAGGGGATAACTATGGCTACACCTTC
- TRBJ2-1 TRBV30 TRBD2 CAWSVLGSGSNEQFF TGTGCCTGGAGTGTACTGGGTAGCGGGAGCAATGAGCAGTTCTTC
- TRBJ2-3 TRBV4-1 TRBD1 CASSQDRTGSTDTQYF TGCGCCAGCAGCCAAGATAGGACAGGCAGCACAGATACGCAGTATTTT
- TRBJ1-4 TRBV7-9 - CASSLAGVDEKLFF TGTGCCAGCAGCTTAGCTGGGGTCGATGAAAAACTGTTTTTT
- TRBJ2-1 TRBV5-6 - CASSLDLTGEAYNEQFF TGTGCCAGCAGCTTGGATCTTACAGGAGAAGCCTACAATGAGCAGTTCTTC
- TRBJ2-1 TRBV27 TRBD1 CASKTPGQGYNEQFF TGTGCCAGCAAGACCCCGGGACAGGGATACAATGAGCAGTTCTTC
- TRBJ2-2 TRBV19 - CASSIRLVGGELFF TGTGCCAGTAGTATAAGACTAGTCGGCGGGGAGCTGTTTTTT
- TRBJ2-7 TRBV10-3 - CAISDGLYEQYF TGTGCCATCAGTGACGGACTTTACGAGCAGTACTTC
- TRBJ1-2 TRBV23-1 - CASRDNGYTF TGCGCCAGCAGGGATAATGGCTACACCTTC
- TRBJ2-7 TRBV7-2 - CASSLTNTGTLWGEQYF TGTGCCAGCAGCTTGACTAATACTGGGACCCTCTGGGGAGAGCAGTACTTC
- TRBJ2-5 TRBV4-2 TRBD2 CASSKIAGGSQETQYF TGTGCCAGCAGCAAAATAGCGGGAGGGTCACAAGAGACCCAGTACTTC
- TRBJ2-7 TRBV27 - CASSSEQYF TGTGCCAGCAGTTCCGAGCAGTACTTC
- TRBJ1-3 TRBV5-6 - CASRHWNSGNTIYF TGTGCCAGCAGGCACTGGAACTCTGGAAACACCATATATTTT
- TRBJ2-5 TRBV5-6 TRBD2 CASSLGTSGRETQYF TGTGCCAGCAGCCTAGGGACTAGCGGGAGAGAGACCCAGTACTTC
- TRBJ2-1 TRBV10-3 TRBD2 CAISKAGGINEQFF TGTGCCATCAGCAAAGCGGGAGGGATCAATGAGCAGTTCTTC
- TRBJ1-4 TRBV28 - CASSFTGAYEKLFF TGTGCCAGCAGTTTTACGGGGGCATATGAAAAACTGTTTTTT
- TRBJ2-2 TRBV6-6 TRBD1 CASSSEDRVTGELFF TGTGCCAGCAGTTCTGAAGACAGGGTTACCGGGGAGCTGTTTTTT
- TRBJ1-6 TRBV7-3 - CASSLTPDYNSPLHF TGTGCCAGCAGCTTGACGCCTGACTATAATTCACCCCTCCACTTT
- TRBJ2-2 TRBV29-1 - CSVEGGQVGTGELFF TGCAGCGTTGAAGGGGGTCAGGTGGGCACCGGGGAGCTGTTTTTT
- TRBJ1-3 TRBV2 - CASTPGRNSGNTIYF TGTGCCAGCACCCCGGGACGGAATTCTGGAAACACCATATATTTT
- TRBJ2-7 TRBV6-5 TRBD1 CASSYSGTVYEQYF TGTGCCAGCAGTTACTCCGGGACAGTCTACGAGCAGTACTTC
- TRBJ2-7 TRBV19 - CASSSQGSLSYEQYF TGTGCCAGTAGCTCCCAGGGATCCCTCTCCTACGAGCAGTACTTC
- TRBJ1-4 TRBV28 - CASSLHPRLGARLFF TGTGCCAGCAGTCTCCACCCACGGCTAGGGGCACGACTGTTTTTT
- TRBJ1-1 TRBV18 - CASSPAVMNTEAFF TGTGCCAGCTCACCCGCAGTCATGAACACTGAAGCTTTCTTT
- TRBJ2-2 TRBV6-5 - CASSYTTGNTGELFF TGTGCCAGCAGTTACACGACAGGGAACACCGGGGAGCTGTTTTTT
- TRBJ2-5 TRBV19 TRBD2 CASSTSGQTQYF TGTGCCAGTAGTACTAGCGGCCAGACCCAGTACTTC
- TRBJ2-2 TRBV27 TRBD2 CASRDGTSGRNTGELFF TGTGCCAGCAGGGACGGGACTAGCGGGAGAAACACCGGGGAGCTGTTTTTT
- TRBJ2-1 TRBV28 TRBD2 CASSMGSGRGGNNEQFF TGTGCCAGCAGCATGGGTAGCGGGAGGGGCGGGAACAATGAGCAGTTCTTC
- TRBJ2-7 TRBV7-9 - CASSDGQGKSYEQYF TGTGCCAGCAGCGACGGGCAGGGGAAGTCCTACGAGCAGTACTTC
- TRBJ1-1 TRBV19 TRBD1 CASSRDSLGTEAFF TGTGCCAGTAGTAGGGACAGCCTTGGCACTGAAGCTTTCTTT
- TRBJ2-2 TRBV6-1 - CASRTAYTGELFF TGTGCCAGCAGGACTGCCTACACCGGGGAGCTGTTTTTT
- TRBJ1-5 TRBV6-6 - CASSYLERRNQPQHF TGTGCCAGCAGTTACTTGGAAAGGCGCAATCAGCCCCAGCATTTT
- TRBJ1-5 TRBV28 TRBD1 CASRAGTGVPQPQHF TGTGCCAGCCGAGCCGGGACAGGGGTCCCCCAGCCCCAGCATTTT
- TRBJ2-1 TRBV6-4 - CASSAGNNEQFF TGTGCCAGCAGTGCGGGAAACAATGAGCAGTTCTTC
once TRBJ2-7 TRBV27 - CASMGSYEQYF TGTGCCAGCATGGGAAGCTACGAGCAGTACTTC
- TRBJ1-1 TRBV18 TRBD1 CASSPPQGAGTEAFF TGTGCCAGCTCACCCCCACAGGGGGCAGGCACTGAAGCTTTCTTT
few TRBJ1-1 TRBV18 TRBD1 CASSSGQMNTEAFF TGTGCCAGCTCATCGGGACAGATGAACACTGAAGCTTTCTTT
- TRBJ2-1 TRBV4-1 - CASSHGINEQFF TGCGCCAGCAGCCACGGGATCAACGAGCAGTTCTTC
- TRBJ1-6 TRBV5-6 - CASSLAGAAYNSPLHF TGTGCCAGCAGCTTGGCCGGGGCAGCCTATAATTCACCCCTCCACTTT
- TRBJ2-7 TRBV5-4 - CASSLSSYEQYF TGTGCCAGCAGCCTGAGCTCCTACGAGCAGTACTTC
- TRBJ1-2 TRBV6-5 - CASSFTAGTSLNGYTF TGTGCCAGCAGTTTCACCGCCGGGACATCGCTTAATGGCTACACCTTC
- TRBJ1-5 TRBV7-9 TRBD1 CASSPSGTGNQPQHF TGTGCCAGCAGCCCCTCGGGGACAGGCAATCAGCCCCAGCATTTT
- TRBJ1-1 TRBV5-1 - CASSSTAALPTEAFF TGCGCCAGCAGCTCGACTGCCGCCCTGCCCACTGAAGCTTTCTTT
- TRBJ2-7 TRBV9 - CASSGGLPYEQYF TGTGCCAGCAGCGGTGGACTCCCCTACGAGCAGTACTTC
few TRBJ1-2 TRBV28 TRBD1 CASSLSGQARYGYTF TGTGCCAGCAGTTTGTCGGGACAGGCCAGGTATGGCTACACCTTC
- TRBJ1-2 TRBV10-2 - CATLTTNYGYTF TGCGCCACCCTGACAACTAACTATGGCTACACCTTC
- TRBJ2-2 TRBV5-4 TRBD2 CASSLPPGPGRDTGELFF TGTGCCAGCAGCTTACCGCCGGGGCCCGGGAGGGACACCGGGGAGCTGTTTTTT